One sample yielded the 9 T cell receptor beta chains listed below, sequenced in a study of blood T cell repertoires in COVID-19. Sequenced by immunoSEQ multiplex PCR; TCRdb stores in-frame clones only, minus some. Of 450,000 to 500,000 clones listed, approximately 85% are singletons. The sample taken for sequencing was peripheral blood. The receptors here all came from a human donor in a cohort sampled during active COVID-19.

This clone was picked up a small number of times. This rearrangement joins TRBV10-2 to TRBJ2-3; D remains ambiguous. Trimming removed 7 bases from V and 6 bases from J, with 20 bases in between. The CDR3 has 15 residues. Germline assignment: CDR1 WSHSY and CDR2 SAAADI. The CDR3 DNA sequence: TGCGCCAGCACATCGACTGACCCCGCGCGGGATACGCAGTATTTT. It encodes CASTSTDPARDTQYF.

This chain joins TRBV15 and TRBJ1-6; no reliable D call. The V end was cut by 0 bases, the J end by 7 bases, with 10 bases between. Germline V gene data show CDR1 as LNHNV and CDR2 as YYDKDF (reference sequence). The CDR3 has 15 amino acids. DNA of the CDR3: TGTGCCACCAGCAGAGATCAAAAGCCAAATTCACCCCTCCACTTT. Translation gives CATSRDQKPNSPLHF.

V gene TRBV7-8 combines with J gene TRBJ1-3; tentative D call: TRBD1 (6 bases). Per the germline V gene, CDR1 is SGHVS and CDR2 is FQNEAQ. V was shortened by 1 base and J by 0 bases, with 16 bases between the two germline ends. The CDR3 covers 18 residues. The CDR3 DNA reads as TGTGCCAGCAGCTTAGATGAACGAGGGGGGGCCTCTGGAAACACCATATATTTT. It codes for CASSLDERGGASGNTIYF.

The count of this clone is one. This chain connects TRBV5-1 to TRBJ2-5; D not resolved. Trimming pared 0 bases from V and 3 bases from J, leaving 3 bases between. The CDR3 spans 12 residues. Germline assignment: CDR1 SGHRS and CDR2 YFSETQ. The DNA for the CDR3 is TGCGCCAGCAGCTTGGTAAAAGAGACCCAGTACTTC. It is translated as CASSLVKETQYF.

The chain joins TRBV12-5 to TRBJ2-2; the D gene is possibly TRBD1 (6 bases). The CDR3 covers 20 residues. V was trimmed by 3 bases and J by 0 bases, leaving 23 bases between them. Germline CDR1 LGHNT, CDR2 FRNRAP. The CDR3 DNA sequence: TGTGCTAGTGGTTTCCGCAGGGGAATAACCCACGCACCGAACACCGGGGAGCTGTTTTTT. It yields the protein CASGFRRGITHAPNTGELFF.

CDR3 region: CASSKRQGGDSPLHF. The CDR3 DNA reads TGTGCCAGCAGTAAGAGACAGGGAGGCGATTCACCCCTCCACTTT. The chain employs TRBV2 and TRBJ1-6; 7 bases align to TRBD1. This CDR3 has 15 residues. V dropped 5 bases and J dropped 8; count of bases not matched to a gene: 9. CDR1 is SNHLY and CDR2 is FYNNEI in the germline V gene.

This clone turned up a few times. V and J are TRBV30 and TRBJ2-5; D gene unclear. V was shortened by 1 base and J by 5 bases, with 5 bases between the two germline ends. The germline CDR1 and CDR2 sequences are GTSNPN and SVGIG (reference sequence). The CDR3 length is 11 residues. The DNA for the CDR3 is TGTGCCTGGAGTGATCTGGAGACCCAGTACTTC. Translated, it gives CAWSDLETQYF.

The rearrangement uses TRBV3-1 (or the pseudogene TRBV3-2) and TRBJ2-3, with TRBD2 matching 11 bases. Trimming cost V 1 base and J 3 bases; bases outside gene matches: 3. The CDR3 has 16 residues. Germline V CDR1 and CDR2: LGHDT, YNNKEL (reference sequence). Here the CDR3 reads CASSQAVAGGTDTQYF. The CDR3, as DNA: TGTGCCAGCAGCCAAGCGGTAGCGGGAGGGACAGATACGCAGTATTTT.

This clone occurred once. The gene calls are TRBV5-4 and TRBJ2-7; no definite D call. The CDR3 length is 14 residues. Germline V gives CDR1 SGHNT, CDR2 YYREEE (reference sequence). The ends were cut back, 0 bases at V and 3 bases at J, with 10 bases in the middle. The CDR3 DNA reads as TGTGCCAGCAGCTTGGTGAGTTCGAACTACGAGCAGTACTTC. Translating gives CASSLVSSNYEQYF.